This T cell receptor (beta chain) was documented in a study of neurological immune-mediated disorders. Unsorted libraries were prepared from 2 million PBMCs that had been stored at -80 C. Study results and limitations: Because no CDR3 amino acid sequences were shared across subjects by expanded clones, private repertoires were suggested in all groups.

This clonotype was recorded many times. The antigen is not known. The authors obtained over 180 million TCR-beta sequences from 15-18 subjects per sequencing run. TCRdb reanalysed the 5' RACE reads using MiXCR and keeps one entry per CDR3 protein. Of 75,000 to 85,000 distinct CDR3 sequences listed, approximately 17% were seen once; the top ten hold 15% to 17%. V gave up 1 base and J gave up 4 bases, with 15 bases separating them. CDR3 length: 16 residues. Germline V gene sequence: CDR1 SGHVS, CDR2 FQNEAQ. The receptor's source is a woman in her 40s in good health. The chain links TRBV7-8 to TRBJ2-3; TRBD2 is a possible D gene (7 bases). Sequences were obtained from PBMCs. DNA for the CDR3: TGTGCCAGCAGCTTAGGGTTGTCGGGGGGCTCAGATACGCAGTATTTT. It yields the protein CASSLGLSGGSDTQYF.